The 28 T cell receptor beta chains listed next were all sequenced from one sample in a study of cytomegalovirus exposure and HLA in healthy donors. The PCR made use of 60 Vbeta and 13 Jbeta primers. The method was immunoSEQ multiplex PCR; TCRdb's version includes in-frame clones alone and lacks a portion of them. The sample data list around 60,000 clones. Sequencing was carried out using PBMCs. Receptor source: a young woman in good health and CMV-seronegative.

The chain carries TRBV25-1 and TRBJ2-3; 13 bases map to TRBD2. CDR1 MGHDK and CDR2 SYGVNS come from the germline V gene. The V segment lost 2 bases and the J segment 3 bases; nucleotides outside the gene matches: 5. This CDR3 spans 17 amino acids. In nucleotides, the CDR3 is TGTGCCAGCAGTGAAGGGACTAGCGGGGCTAAAACAGATACGCAGTATTTT. It codes for CASSEGTSGAKTDTQYF. Full variable domain (remainder filled in from reference TRBV25-1 and TRBJ2-3): EADIYQTPRYLVIGTGKKITLECSQTMGHDKMYWYQQDPGMELHLIHYSYGVNSTEKGDLSSESTVSRIRTEHFPLTLESARPSHTSQYLCASSEGTSGAKTDTQYFGPGTRLTVL.

J is TRBJ1-4 and V is TRBV30, with D uncertain. Germline V lookup: CDR1 GTSNPN, CDR2 SVGIG (reference sequence). The CDR3 runs 13 residues. V was clipped by 3 bases and J by 7 bases, with 12 bases between them. CDR3 residues: CAWSVTGPEKLFF. Written as DNA, the CDR3 is TGTGCCTGGAGCGTTACGGGTCCTGAAAAACTGTTTTTT.

The rearrangement uses TRBV11-3 and TRBJ2-1; unclear D gene. Germline loops: CDR1 SGHNT, CDR2 YENEEA. This CDR3 has 14 amino acids. V was cut by 1 base and J by 9 bases, with 13 bases left in between. CDR3 in amino acids: CASSLVGGTGEQFF. In DNA form, the CDR3 reads TGTGCCAGCAGCTTAGTTGGTGGTACGGGTGAGCAGTTCTTC.

This chain connects TRBV7-9 to TRBJ2-3; D is uncertain. Germline lookup yields CDR1 SEHNR and CDR2 FQNEAQ (reference sequence). Trimming removed 5 bases from V and 0 bases from J, with 3 bases in between. The CDR3 is 12 residues long. CDR3 coding DNA: TGTGCCAGCAGCCCAAGCACAGATACGCAGTATTTT. It codes for CASSPSTDTQYF. The full variable domain, its missing parts supplied by reference TRBV7-9 and TRBJ2-3, is DTGVSQNPRHKITKRGQNVTFRCDPISEHNRLYWYRQTLGQGPEFLTYFQNEAQLEKSRLLSDRFSAERPKGSFSTLEIQRTEQGDSAMYLCASSPSTDTQYFGPGTRLTVL.

The gene calls are TRBV6-1 and TRBJ2-7; D is undetermined. Trimming pared 8 bases from V and 4 bases from J, leaving 6 bases between. The CDR3 consists of 10 residues. The V gene's germline CDR1 is MNHNS and CDR2 SASEGT. Here the CDR3 reads CASWSYEQYF. The DNA for the CDR3 is TGTGCCAGCTGGAGTTACGAGCAGTACTTC.

The V and J genes are TRBV10-2 and TRBJ2-5; 8 nucleotides match TRBD2. J lost 5 bases, V lost 5 bases, and 4 bases had no gene match. CDR1 is WSHSY and CDR2 is SAAADI in the germline V gene. The CDR3 extends over 13 amino acids. The CDR3 DNA reads TGCGCCAGCAGTAGCGGGGGTGATGAGACCCAGTACTTC. Translation: CASSSGGDETQYF.

The chain carries TRBV5-6 and TRBJ1-4, with D hard to call. The CDR3 runs to 12 residues. CDR1 is SGHDT and CDR2 is YYEEEE in the germline V gene. Trimming left V 0 bases short and J 8 bases short, with 5 bases between. The DNA of the CDR3 is TGTGCCAGCAGCTTGGCGGAGGAAAAACTGTTTTTT. Protein: CASSLAEEKLFF. Full variable domain (rest looked up from reference TRBV5-6 and TRBJ1-4): DAGVTQSPTHLIKTRGQQVTLRCSPKSGHDTVSWYQQALGQGPQFIFQYYEEEERQRGNFPDRFSGHQFPNYSSELNVNALLLGDSALYLCASSLAEEKLFFGSGTQLSVL.

This rearrangement joins TRBV7-9 to TRBJ2-3; TRBD2 agrees at 7 bases. Trimming removed 4 bases from V and 0 bases from J; junction bases left unmatched: 13. The CDR3 runs to 18 residues. In germline, CDR1 is SEHNR, CDR2 FQNEAQ (reference sequence). Here the CDR3 reads CASSSPEALAGSTDTQYF. The CDR3 DNA is TGTGCCAGCAGCTCTCCAGAGGCTTTAGCGGGTAGCACAGATACGCAGTATTTT.

J is TRBJ2-5 and V is TRBV5-1, with D maybe TRBD1 (6 bases). V was trimmed by 0 bases and J by 0 bases, leaving 9 bases between them. The CDR3 spans 15 residues. Germline lookup yields CDR1 SGHRS and CDR2 YFSETQ. The DNA for the CDR3 is TGCGCCAGCAGCTTGGCCGGGACACACCAAGAGACCCAGTACTTC. This codes for CASSLAGTHQETQYF.

The gene calls are TRBV5-4 and TRBJ2-7, with 11 bases aligning to TRBD2. The CDR3 runs to 16 residues. Trimming took 0 bases from V and 0 from J; bases not matched to a gene: 2. The germline V gene encodes CDR1 SGHNT and CDR2 YYREEE (reference sequence). Here the CDR3 DNA reads TGTGCCAGCAGCTTGGGACTAGCGGGAAACTCCTACGAGCAGTACTTC. This codes for CASSLGLAGNSYEQYF. The variable domain in full, with the rest retrieved from reference TRBV5-4 and TRBJ2-7, is ETGVTQSPTHLIKTRGQQVTLRCSSQSGHNTVSWYQQALGQGPQFIFQYYREEENGRGNFPPRFSGLQFPNYSSELNVNALELDDSALYLCASSLGLAGNSYEQYFGPGTRLTVT.

The rearrangement links TRBV6-6 to TRBJ1-2; 7 positions match TRBD1. Per germline, CDR1 MNHNY and CDR2 SVGAGI (reference sequence). V shed 7 bases, J shed 6 bases, and the junction held 14 bases outside the gene matches. There are 15 residues in the CDR3. In DNA, the CDR3 is TGTGCCAGCACCAAGGGCGACAGGGTGTTTGATGGCTACACCTTC. It encodes CASTKGDRVFDGYTF.

The rearrangement uses TRBV15 and TRBJ1-2, with unresolved D. Between the trimmed V and J ends, which lost 3 bases and 3 bases, there was a span of 14 bases. CDR3 size: 15 residues. Germline CDR1 LNHNV, CDR2 YYDKDF (reference sequence). The CDR3 loop reads CATSSDLAVDYGYTF. The CDR3 coding sequence is TGTGCCACCAGCAGCGATCTTGCGGTGGACTATGGCTACACCTTC.

The chain is built from TRBV6-5 and TRBJ2-2; perhaps TRBD1 as D (5 bases). Trimming removed 7 bases from V and 2 bases from J, with 11 bases in between. The CDR3 length is 14 residues. Germline loops: CDR1 MNHEY, CDR2 SVGAGI. The CDR3 reads CASTTDTNTGELFF. CDR3 sequence (DNA): TGTGCCAGCACGACAGATACAAACACCGGGGAGCTGTTTTTT.

The rearrangement uses TRBV28 and TRBJ1-6; possibly TRBD1 for D (5 bases). The length of the CDR3 is 13 residues. Germline V gene sequence: CDR1 MDHEN, CDR2 SYDVKM. With 8 bases removed from V and 7 bases from J, the gap between germline ends came to 12 bases. CDR3: CASEGEGNSPLHF. The CDR3 DNA follows: TGTGCCAGCGAAGGGGAAGGAAATTCACCCCTCCACTTT.

V usage is TRBV6-1 and J usage is TRBJ2-7; 11 bases match TRBD1. From germline, CDR1 is MNHNS and CDR2 SASEGT. This CDR3 contains 15 residues. J lost 4 bases, V lost 7 bases, and 9 bases had no gene match. The CDR3 loop reads CASIHGGTGGYEQYF. The CDR3 DNA reads TGTGCCAGCATCCACGGCGGGACAGGGGGTTACGAGCAGTACTTC.

The genes are TRBV4-1 and TRBJ2-7, with a weak D call TRBD2 (6 bases). Germline lookup yields CDR1 MGHRA and CDR2 YSYEKL. The CDR3 is 16 residues long. Trimming took off 0 bases at V and 3 bases at J, with 15 bases between the two ends. This chain's CDR3 is CASSQDFVRGSYEQYF. In nucleotides, the CDR3 is TGCGCCAGCAGCCAAGATTTTGTCCGGGGGAGCTACGAGCAGTACTTC.

The V and J genes are TRBV5-4 and TRBJ2-7; D is ambiguous. The CDR3 contains 12 residues. V was trimmed by 1 base and J by 5 bases, leaving 7 bases between them. The V gene's germline CDR1 is SGHNT and CDR2 YYREEE (reference sequence). CDR3 sequence reads: CASSLFTNEQYF. The CDR3 bases are TGTGCCAGCAGCTTGTTCACTAACGAGCAGTACTTC. Based on the CDR3 plus reference TRBV5-4 and TRBJ2-7, the full variable domain is ETGVTQSPTHLIKTRGQQVTLRCSSQSGHNTVSWYQQALGQGPQFIFQYYREEENGRGNFPPRFSGLQFPNYSSELNVNALELDDSALYLCASSLFTNEQYFGPGTRLTVT.

The CDR3 protein is CASSPNGRATEAFF. The DNA for the CDR3 is TGTGCCAGCAGCCCAAACGGGCGGGCCACTGAAGCTTTCTTT. The chain carries TRBV9 and TRBJ1-1; D unresolved. V was cut by 4 bases and J by 4 bases, with 14 bases left in between. There are 14 residues in the CDR3. Germline values: CDR1 SGDLS, CDR2 YYNGEE.

J is TRBJ1-1 and V is TRBV19, with 8 bases matching TRBD1. The CDR3 sequence is 15 residues long. Germline CDR1 and CDR2: LNHDA and SQIVND (reference sequence). J gave up 4 bases and V 4 bases, and 8 bases lay outside the gene matches. The CDR3 nucleotides read TGTGCCAGTAGTACAGGACAGGGTTGGAGCACTGAAGCTTTCTTT. Residues: CASSTGQGWSTEAFF.

This rearrangement joins TRBV18 to TRBJ1-2; tentatively, D is TRBD1 (6 bases). Germline CDR1 and CDR2: KGHSH and LQKENI. The CDR3 has 13 residues. Trimming shortened V by 6 bases and J by 4 bases, and 12 bases separated the two germline ends. As DNA, the CDR3 is TGTGCCAGCTCCGTGGACAGAAGCTATGGCTACACCTTC. Its protein product is CASSVDRSYGYTF. The full variable domain, with the rest looked up from reference TRBV18 and TRBJ1-2, is NAGVMQNPRHLVRRRGQEARLRCSPMKGHSHVYWYRQLPEEGLKFMVYLQKENIIDESGMPKERFSAEFPKEGPSILRIQQVVRGDSAAYFCASSVDRSYGYTFGSGTRLTVV.

The chain joins TRBV30 to TRBJ2-3; a weak D match, TRBD1 (5 bases). Germline-derived CDR1 and CDR2 are GTSNPN and SVGIG (reference sequence). The CDR3 covers 14 residues. Deletions cut 3 bases from V and 9 bases from J, with 19 bases between. The CDR3 sequence: CAWSVSGQAGTQYF. The CDR3 DNA reads as TGTGCCTGGAGCGTTTCGGGTCAGGCAGGGACGCAGTATTTT.

V usage is TRBV13 and J usage is TRBJ1-2; TRBD1 agrees at 8 bases. CDR1 is PRHDT, CDR2 FYEKMQ, per germline (reference sequence). J gave up 4 bases and V 5 bases, and 24 bases lay outside the gene matches. The CDR3 length is 20 residues. In DNA form, the CDR3 reads TGTGCCAGCAGCGGCTTGGGTACCGGACAGGGAACCCTACTGCCCTATGGCTACACCTTC. Protein product: CASSGLGTGQGTLLPYGYTF.

Details on this clone: Relative to the germline gene, one junction end is altered; a read error may explain this. The chain links TRBV29-1 to TRBJ1-3, with a possible D match to TRBD1 (6 bases). Germline lookup yields CDR1 SQVTM and CDR2 ANQGSEA. CDR3 length: 18 amino acids. The CDR3 spells CSVEDGGAPQNSGNTIYF. CDR3 coding DNA: TGCAGCGTCGAAGATGGGGGGGCACCCCAAAATAGTGGAAACACCATATATTTT.

This chain joins TRBV19 and TRBJ1-2; weak D call: TRBD1 (5 bases). The germline V and J ends were trimmed by 3 bases and 9 bases, with 14 bases remaining between them. CDR1 is LNHDA and CDR2 is SQIVND in the germline V gene (reference sequence). CDR3 length equals 13 residues. CDR3 protein: CASSIREAESYTF. The CDR3 DNA reads TGTGCCAGTAGTATCAGGGAGGCGGAGAGCTACACCTTC.

This chain joins TRBV28 and TRBJ2-3, with 8 bases aligning to TRBD1. The ends lost 6 bases at V and 6 bases at J; junction bases unmatched: 8. Germline CDR1 is MDHEN and CDR2 is SYDVKM. The CDR3 has 14 amino acids. The CDR3 here is CASSHRDRLDTQYF. The DNA for the CDR3 is TGTGCCAGCAGCCACCGGGACAGGCTCGATACGCAGTATTTT.

This chain uses TRBV6-5 with TRBJ2-5; D possibly corresponds to TRBD2 (6 bases). The germline CDR1 and CDR2 sequences are MNHEY and SVGAGI. This CDR3 is 14 amino acids long. The ends were cut back, 10 bases at V and 5 bases at J, with 20 bases in the middle. The CDR3 DNA reads TGTGCCACGAGCGCCTCGGGTGGGAGGGAGACCCAGTACTTC. It codes for CATSASGGRETQYF.

The DNA of the CDR3 is TGTGCCAGCAGCCCTTACGAAGAATATACTGGAGGAAGAGACTACGAGCAGTACTTC. Protein product: CASSPYEEYTGGRDYEQYF. The chain combines TRBV7-3 with TRBJ2-7; maybe TRBD2 (5 bases). Germline CDR1 and CDR2: SGHTA and FQGTGA. Between the trimmed V and J ends, which lost 5 bases and 3 bases, there was a span of 29 bases. The CDR3 is 19 residues long.

Comment on this clone: Germline and junction disagree at one end, which may indicate a read error. This chain joins TRBV20-1 and TRBJ1-5; the D is unclear. Germline lookup yields CDR1 DFQATT and CDR2 SNEGSKA (reference sequence). The CDR3 has 11 residues. Here the CDR3 reads CNASSDQPQHF. The CDR3 DNA reads TGCAATGCTAGTTCCGATCAGCCCCAGCATTTT.